This T cell receptor beta chain derives from a study of T cells in Graves' hyperthyroidism and ophthalmopathy. Study summary: Peripheral blood samples were taken at initial diagnosis, prior to any treatment.

Germline V lookup: CDR1 ENHRY, CDR2 SYGVKD. CDR3 length: 16 amino acids. V was clipped by 8 bases and J by 7 bases, with 27 bases between them. Researchers amplified the TCR beta CDR3 regions from RNA transcripts. The TCR CDR3 first-round RT-PCR relied on the HTBI primer set. TCRdb used MiXCR to reprocess the multiplex PCR reads, holding one entry per CDR3 protein. The sample carries around 600,000 distinct CDR3 sequences, approximately 14% recorded once. A few counts support this clonotype. Sequenced input: blood. The chain is built from TRBV10-3 and TRBJ2-7; tentatively, D is TRBD1 (6 bases). The TCR was taken from a woman in her 30s with Graves' hyperthyroidism. CDR3 in DNA: TGTGCCATCGCAGACGAGGGACAACGCGGACCTGGGGAGCAGTACTTC. It specifies CAIADEGQRGPGEQYF.